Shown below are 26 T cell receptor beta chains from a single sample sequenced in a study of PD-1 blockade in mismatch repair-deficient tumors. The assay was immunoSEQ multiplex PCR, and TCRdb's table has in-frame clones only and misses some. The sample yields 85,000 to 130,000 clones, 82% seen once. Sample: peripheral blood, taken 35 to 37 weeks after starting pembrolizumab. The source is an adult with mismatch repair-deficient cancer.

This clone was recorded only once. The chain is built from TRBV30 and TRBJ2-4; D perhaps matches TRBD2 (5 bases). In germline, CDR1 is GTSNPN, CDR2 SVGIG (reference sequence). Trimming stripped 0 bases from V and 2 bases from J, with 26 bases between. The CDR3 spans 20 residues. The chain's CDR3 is CAWSVDRGYVSGPTKNIQYF. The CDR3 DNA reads TGTGCCTGGAGTGTCGATCGCGGGTACGTTTCTGGTCCGACCAAAAACATTCAGTACTTC.

In DNA form, the CDR3 reads TGTGCCAGCAGTGAGACTAGCGGGATAGATGAGCAGTTCTTC. This gives the protein CASSETSGIDEQFF. The V and J genes are TRBV6-4 and TRBJ2-1; TRBD2 aligns across 11 bases. V lost 3 bases to trimming and J lost 8 bases; unmatched junction nucleotides: 3. This CDR3 contains 14 residues. Germline CDR1 MRHNA, CDR2 SNTAGT.

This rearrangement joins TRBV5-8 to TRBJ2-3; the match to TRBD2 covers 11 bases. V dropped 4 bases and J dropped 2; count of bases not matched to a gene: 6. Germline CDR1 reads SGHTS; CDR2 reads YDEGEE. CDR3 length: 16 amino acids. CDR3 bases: TGTGCCAGCAGCCTGGGGACTAGCGGCCTCACAGATACGCAGTATTTT. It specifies CASSLGTSGLTDTQYF.

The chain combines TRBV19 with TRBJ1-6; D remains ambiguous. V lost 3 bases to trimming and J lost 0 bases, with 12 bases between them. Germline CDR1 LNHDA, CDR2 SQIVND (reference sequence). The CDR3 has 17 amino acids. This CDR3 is CASSIDLQFSYNSPLHF. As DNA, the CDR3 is TGTGCCAGTAGTATTGACCTTCAGTTCTCCTATAATTCACCCCTCCACTTT.

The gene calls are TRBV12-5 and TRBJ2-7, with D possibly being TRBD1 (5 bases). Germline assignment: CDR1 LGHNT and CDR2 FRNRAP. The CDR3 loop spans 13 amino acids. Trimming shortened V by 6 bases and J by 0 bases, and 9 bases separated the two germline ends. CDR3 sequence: CASGPTASYEQYF. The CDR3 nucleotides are TGTGCTAGTGGGCCGACAGCCTCCTACGAGCAGTACTTC.

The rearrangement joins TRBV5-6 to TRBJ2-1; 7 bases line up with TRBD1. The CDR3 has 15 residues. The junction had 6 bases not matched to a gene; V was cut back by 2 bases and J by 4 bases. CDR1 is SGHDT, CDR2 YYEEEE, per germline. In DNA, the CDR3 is TGTGCCAGCAGCTTCAGACAGGGTCCTTACAATGAGCAGTTCTTC. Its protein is CASSFRQGPYNEQFF.

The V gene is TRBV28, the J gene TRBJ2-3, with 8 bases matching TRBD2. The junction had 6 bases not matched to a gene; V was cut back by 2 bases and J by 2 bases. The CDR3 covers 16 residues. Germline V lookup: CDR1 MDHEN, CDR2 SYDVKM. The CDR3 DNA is TGTGCCAGCAGTTTAGGACTAGCAGACCTCACAGATACGCAGTATTTT. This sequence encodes CASSLGLADLTDTQYF. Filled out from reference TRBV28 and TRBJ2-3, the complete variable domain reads DVKVTQSSRYLVKRTGEKVFLECVQDMDHENMFWYRQDPGLGLRLIYFSYDVKMKEKGDIPEGYSVSREKKERFSLILESASTNQTSMYLCASSLGLADLTDTQYFGPGTRLTVL.

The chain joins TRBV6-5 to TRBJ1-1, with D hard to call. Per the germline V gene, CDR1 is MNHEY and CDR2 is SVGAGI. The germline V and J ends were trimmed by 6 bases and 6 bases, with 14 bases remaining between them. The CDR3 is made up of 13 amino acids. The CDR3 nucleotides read TGTGCCAGCAGCTCATGGAGGTCATCTGAAGCTTTCTTT. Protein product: CASSSWRSSEAFF.

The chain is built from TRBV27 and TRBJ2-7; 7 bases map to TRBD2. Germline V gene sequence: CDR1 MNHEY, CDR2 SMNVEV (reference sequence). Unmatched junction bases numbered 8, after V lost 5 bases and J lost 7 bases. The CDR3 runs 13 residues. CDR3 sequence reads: CASSPWAGGEQYF. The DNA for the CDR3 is TGTGCCAGCAGTCCCTGGGCCGGGGGGGAGCAGTACTTC.

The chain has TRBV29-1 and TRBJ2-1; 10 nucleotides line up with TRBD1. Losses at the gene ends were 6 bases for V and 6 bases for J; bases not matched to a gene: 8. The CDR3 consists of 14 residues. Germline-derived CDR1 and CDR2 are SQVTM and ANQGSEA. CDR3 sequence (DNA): TGCAGCGTCGCCGGGACAGGGGCACTCAATGAGCAGTTCTTC. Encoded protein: CSVAGTGALNEQFF.

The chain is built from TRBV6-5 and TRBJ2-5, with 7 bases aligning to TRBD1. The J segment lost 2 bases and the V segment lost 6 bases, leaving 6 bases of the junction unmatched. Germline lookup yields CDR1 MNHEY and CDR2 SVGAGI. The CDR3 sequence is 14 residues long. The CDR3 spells CASSKGTVQETQYF. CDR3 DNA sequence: TGTGCCAGCAGCAAAGGGACAGTTCAAGAGACCCAGTACTTC.

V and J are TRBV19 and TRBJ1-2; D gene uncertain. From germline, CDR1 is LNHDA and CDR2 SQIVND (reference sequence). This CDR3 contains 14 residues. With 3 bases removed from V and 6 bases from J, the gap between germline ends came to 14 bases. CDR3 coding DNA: TGTGCCAGTAGTATCCCGCAAGGGCGGAATGGCTACACCTTC. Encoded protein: CASSIPQGRNGYTF.

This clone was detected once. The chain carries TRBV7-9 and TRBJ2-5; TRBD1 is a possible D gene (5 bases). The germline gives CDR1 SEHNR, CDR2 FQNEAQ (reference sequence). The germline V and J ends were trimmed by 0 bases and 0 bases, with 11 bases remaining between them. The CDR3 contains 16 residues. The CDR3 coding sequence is TGTGCCAGCAGCTTAGCGGTGGGGCCGGACCAAGAGACCCAGTACTTC. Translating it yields CASSLAVGPDQETQYF.

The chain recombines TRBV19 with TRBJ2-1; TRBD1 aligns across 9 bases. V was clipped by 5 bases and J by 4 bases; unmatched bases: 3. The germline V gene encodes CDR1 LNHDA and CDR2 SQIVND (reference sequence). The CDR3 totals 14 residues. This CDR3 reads CASSSTGGYNEQFF. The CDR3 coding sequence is TGTGCCAGTAGTTCGACAGGGGGGTACAATGAGCAGTTCTTC.

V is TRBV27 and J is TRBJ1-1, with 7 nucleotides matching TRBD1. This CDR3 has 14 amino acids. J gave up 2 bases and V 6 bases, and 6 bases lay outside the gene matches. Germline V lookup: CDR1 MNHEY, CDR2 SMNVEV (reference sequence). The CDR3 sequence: CASRSGGTNTEAFF. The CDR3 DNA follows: TGTGCCAGCAGATCAGGGGGAACAAACACTGAAGCTTTCTTT.

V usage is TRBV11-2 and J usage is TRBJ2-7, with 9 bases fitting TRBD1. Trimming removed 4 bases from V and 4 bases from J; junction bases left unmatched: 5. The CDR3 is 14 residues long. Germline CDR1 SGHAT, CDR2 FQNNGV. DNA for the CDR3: TGTGCCAGCAGCTGGGGACAGGGCGAATACGAGCAGTACTTC. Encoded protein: CASSWGQGEYEQYF.

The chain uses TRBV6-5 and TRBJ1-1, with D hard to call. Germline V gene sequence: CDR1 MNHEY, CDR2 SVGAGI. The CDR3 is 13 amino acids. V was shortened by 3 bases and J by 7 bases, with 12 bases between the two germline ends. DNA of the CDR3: TGTGCCAGCAGTTATCTCGCGACGGGTGAAGCTTTCTTT. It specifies CASSYLATGEAFF.

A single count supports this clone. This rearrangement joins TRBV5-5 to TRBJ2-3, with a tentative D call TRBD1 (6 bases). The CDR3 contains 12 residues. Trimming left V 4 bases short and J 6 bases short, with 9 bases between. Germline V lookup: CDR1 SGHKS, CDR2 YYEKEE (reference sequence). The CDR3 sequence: CASSMRGDTQYF. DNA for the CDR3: TGTGCCAGCAGCATGAGGGGGGATACGCAGTATTTT.

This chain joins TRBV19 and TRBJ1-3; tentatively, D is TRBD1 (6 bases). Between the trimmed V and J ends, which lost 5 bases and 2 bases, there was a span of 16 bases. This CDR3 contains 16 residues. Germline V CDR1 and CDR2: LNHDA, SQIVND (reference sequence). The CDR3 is CASSLRGLLAGNTIYF. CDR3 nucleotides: TGTGCCAGTAGTCTGCGGGGGCTACTAGCTGGAAACACCATATATTTT.

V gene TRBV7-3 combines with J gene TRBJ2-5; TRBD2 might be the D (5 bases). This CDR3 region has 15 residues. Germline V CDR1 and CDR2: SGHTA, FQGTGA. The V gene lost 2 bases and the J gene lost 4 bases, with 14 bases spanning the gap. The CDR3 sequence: CASSLYGIGTETQYF. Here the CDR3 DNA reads TGTGCCAGCAGCTTATACGGGATAGGAACAGAGACCCAGTACTTC.

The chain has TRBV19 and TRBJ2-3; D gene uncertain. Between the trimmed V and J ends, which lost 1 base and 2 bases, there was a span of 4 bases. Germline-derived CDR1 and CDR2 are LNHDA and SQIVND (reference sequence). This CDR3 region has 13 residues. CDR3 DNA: TGTGCCAGTAGTATAGGCGACACAGATACGCAGTATTTT. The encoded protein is CASSIGDTDTQYF.

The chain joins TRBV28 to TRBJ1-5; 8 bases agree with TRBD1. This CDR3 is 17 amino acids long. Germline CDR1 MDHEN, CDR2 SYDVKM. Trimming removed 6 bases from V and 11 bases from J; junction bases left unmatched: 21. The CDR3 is CASRHGQGAPFYRSQHF. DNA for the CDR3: TGTGCCAGCAGACATGGTCAGGGGGCCCCATTCTATCGGTCCCAGCATTTT.

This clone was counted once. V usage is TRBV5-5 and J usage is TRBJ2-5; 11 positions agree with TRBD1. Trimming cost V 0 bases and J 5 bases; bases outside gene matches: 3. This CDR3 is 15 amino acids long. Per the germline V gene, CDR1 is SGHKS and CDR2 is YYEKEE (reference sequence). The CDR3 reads CASSLVGQGGETQYF. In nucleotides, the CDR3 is TGTGCCAGCAGCTTGGTGGGACAGGGGGGGGAGACCCAGTACTTC.

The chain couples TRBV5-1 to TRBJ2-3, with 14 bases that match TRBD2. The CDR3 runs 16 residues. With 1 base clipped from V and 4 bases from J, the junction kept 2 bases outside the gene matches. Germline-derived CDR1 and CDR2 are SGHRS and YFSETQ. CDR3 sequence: CASSLTGLAGADTQYF. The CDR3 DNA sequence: TGCGCCAGCAGCTTGACGGGACTAGCGGGAGCAGATACGCAGTATTTT.

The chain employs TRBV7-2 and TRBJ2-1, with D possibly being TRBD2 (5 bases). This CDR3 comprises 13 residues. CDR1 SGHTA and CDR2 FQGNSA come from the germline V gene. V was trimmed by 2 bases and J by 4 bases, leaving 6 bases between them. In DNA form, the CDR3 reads TGTGCCAGCAGCTTACAGCGGTACAATGAGCAGTTCTTC. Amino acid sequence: CASSLQRYNEQFF.

In nucleotides, the CDR3 is TGTGCCAGCAGTTCCCCTCCTAGGAAGGAGACCCAGTACTTC. Translation: CASSSPPRKETQYF. The V gene is TRBV6-5, the J gene TRBJ2-5, with D unresolved. In germline, CDR1 is MNHEY, CDR2 SVGAGI. Between the trimmed V and J ends, which lost 4 bases and 5 bases, there was a span of 14 bases. The CDR3 runs to 14 residues.